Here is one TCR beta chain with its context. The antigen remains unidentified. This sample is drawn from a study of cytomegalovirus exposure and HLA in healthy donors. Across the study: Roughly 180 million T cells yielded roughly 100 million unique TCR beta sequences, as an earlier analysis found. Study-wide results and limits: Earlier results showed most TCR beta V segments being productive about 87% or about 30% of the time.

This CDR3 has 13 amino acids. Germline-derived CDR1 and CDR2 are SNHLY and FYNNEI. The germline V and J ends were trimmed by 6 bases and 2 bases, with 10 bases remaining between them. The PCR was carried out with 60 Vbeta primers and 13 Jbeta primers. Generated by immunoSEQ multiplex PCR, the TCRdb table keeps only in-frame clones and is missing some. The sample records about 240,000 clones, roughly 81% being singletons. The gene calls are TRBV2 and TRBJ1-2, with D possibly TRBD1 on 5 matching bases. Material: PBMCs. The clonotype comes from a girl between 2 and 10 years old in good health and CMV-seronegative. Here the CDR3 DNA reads TGTGCCAGCAGGTTGGGGGGGAACTATGGCTACACCTTC. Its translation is CASRLGGNYGYTF.